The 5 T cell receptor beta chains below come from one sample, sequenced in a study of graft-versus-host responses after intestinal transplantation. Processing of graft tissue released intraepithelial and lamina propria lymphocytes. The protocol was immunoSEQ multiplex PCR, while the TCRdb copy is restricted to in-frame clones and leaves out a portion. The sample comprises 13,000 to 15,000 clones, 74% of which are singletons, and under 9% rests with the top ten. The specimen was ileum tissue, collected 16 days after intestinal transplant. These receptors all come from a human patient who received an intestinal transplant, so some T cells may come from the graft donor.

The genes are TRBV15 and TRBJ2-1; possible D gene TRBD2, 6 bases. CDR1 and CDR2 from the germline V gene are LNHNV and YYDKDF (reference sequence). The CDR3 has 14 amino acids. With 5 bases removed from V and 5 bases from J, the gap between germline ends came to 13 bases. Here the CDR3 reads CATSERRRDNEQFF. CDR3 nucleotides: TGTGCCACCAGCGAGAGGCGGAGGGACAATGAGCAGTTCTTC.

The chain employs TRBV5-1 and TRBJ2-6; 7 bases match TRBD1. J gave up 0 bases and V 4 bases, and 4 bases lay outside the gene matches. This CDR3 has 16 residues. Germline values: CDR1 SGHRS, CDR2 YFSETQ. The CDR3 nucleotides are TGCGCCAGCAGCCCGGGACAGACCTCTGGGGCCAACGTCCTGACTTTC. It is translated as CASSPGQTSGANVLTF.

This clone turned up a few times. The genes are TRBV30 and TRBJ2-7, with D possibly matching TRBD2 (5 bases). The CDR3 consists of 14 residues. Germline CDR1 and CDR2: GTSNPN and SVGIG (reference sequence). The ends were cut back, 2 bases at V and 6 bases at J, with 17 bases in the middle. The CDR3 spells CAWSITGRLGEQYF. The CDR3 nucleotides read TGTGCCTGGAGTATCACGGGAAGGTTGGGCGAGCAGTACTTC.

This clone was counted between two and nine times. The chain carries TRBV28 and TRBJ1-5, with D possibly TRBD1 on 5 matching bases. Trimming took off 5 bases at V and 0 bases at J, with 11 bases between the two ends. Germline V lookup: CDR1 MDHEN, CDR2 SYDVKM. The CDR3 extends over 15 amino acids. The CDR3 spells CASSPEGYSNQPQHF. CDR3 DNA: TGTGCCAGCAGTCCGGAGGGGTATAGCAATCAGCCCCAGCATTTT.

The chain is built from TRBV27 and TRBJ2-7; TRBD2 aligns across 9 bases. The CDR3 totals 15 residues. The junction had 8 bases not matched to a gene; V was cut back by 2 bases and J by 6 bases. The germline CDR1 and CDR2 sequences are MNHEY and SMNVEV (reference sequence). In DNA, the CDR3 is TGTGCCAGCAGTTTAAATCCTAGCGGGACGGGCGAGCAGTACTTC. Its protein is CASSLNPSGTGEQYF.